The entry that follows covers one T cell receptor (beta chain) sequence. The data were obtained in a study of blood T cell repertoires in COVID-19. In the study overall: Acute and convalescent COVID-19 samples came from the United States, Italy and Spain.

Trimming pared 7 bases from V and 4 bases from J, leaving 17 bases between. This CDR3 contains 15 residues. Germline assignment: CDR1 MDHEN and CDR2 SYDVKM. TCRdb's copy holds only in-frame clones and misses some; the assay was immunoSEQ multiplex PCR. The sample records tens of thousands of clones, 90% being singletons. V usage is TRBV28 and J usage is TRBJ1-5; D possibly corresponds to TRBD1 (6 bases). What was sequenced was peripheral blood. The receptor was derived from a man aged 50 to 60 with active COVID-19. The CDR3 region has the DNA TGTGCCAGCATATTCCAGGGGATTGATAATCAGCCCCAGCATTTT. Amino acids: CASIFQGIDNQPQHF. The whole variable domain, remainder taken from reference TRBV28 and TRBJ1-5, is DVKVTQSSRYLVKRTGEKVFLECVQDMDHENMFWYRQDPGLGLRLIYFSYDVKMKEKGDIPEGYSVSREKKERFSLILESASTNQTSMYLCASIFQGIDNQPQHFGDGTRLSIL.